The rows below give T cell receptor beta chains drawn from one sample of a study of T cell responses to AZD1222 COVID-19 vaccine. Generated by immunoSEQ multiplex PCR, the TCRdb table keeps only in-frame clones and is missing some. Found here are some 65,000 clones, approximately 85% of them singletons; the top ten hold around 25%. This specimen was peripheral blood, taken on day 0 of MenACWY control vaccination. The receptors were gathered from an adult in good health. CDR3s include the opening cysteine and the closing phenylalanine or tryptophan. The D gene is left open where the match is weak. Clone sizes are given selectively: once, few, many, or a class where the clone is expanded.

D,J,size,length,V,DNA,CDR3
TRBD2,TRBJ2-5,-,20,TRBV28,TGTGCCAGCAGTCGGACTAGCGGGAGCCCCCGAGACGGAAGCAGACGGGCCCAGTACTTC,CASSRTSGSPRDGSRRAQYF
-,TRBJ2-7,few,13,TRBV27,TGTGCCAGCAGGCCCGACAGAACCTACGAGCAGTACTTC,CASRPDRTYEQYF
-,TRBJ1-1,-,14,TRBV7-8,TGTGCCAGCAGCTTAGATGGGACAAAGAGTGAAGCTTTCTTT,CASSLDGTKSEAFF
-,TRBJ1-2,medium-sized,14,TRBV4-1,TGCGCCAGCAGCCTTTACTTAGCGGACACTGGCTACACCTTC,CASSLYLADTGYTF
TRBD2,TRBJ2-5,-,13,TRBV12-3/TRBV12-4,TGTGCCAGCAGTTGGGGGGGAGAGGAGGCCCAGTACTTC,CASSWGGEEAQYF
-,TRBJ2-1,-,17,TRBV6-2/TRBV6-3,TGTGCCAGCAGTTACCTTCTTCTGATACCCCCCGGGGATGAGCAGTTCTTC,CASSYLLLIPPGDEQFF
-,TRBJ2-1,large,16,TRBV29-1,TGCAGCGTTGGCGGTGGGAGAGGGGGTGGTGCAAGGGAGCAGTTCTTC,CSVGGGRGGGAREQFF
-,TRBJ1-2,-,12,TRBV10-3,TGTGCCATCAGTGACGGGTACTATGGCTACACCTTC,CAISDGYYGYTF
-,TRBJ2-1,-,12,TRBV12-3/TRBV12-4,TGTGCCAGCAGGGGGGGGCTCAATGAGCAGTTCTTC,CASRGGLNEQFF
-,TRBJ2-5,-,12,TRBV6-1,TGTGCCAGCAGTGAAGCGAGGGAGACCCAGTACTTC,CASSEARETQYF
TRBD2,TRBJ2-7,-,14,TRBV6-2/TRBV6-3,TGTGCCAGCAGCGGGACTAGCCCATACTACGAGCAGTACTTC,CASSGTSPYYEQYF
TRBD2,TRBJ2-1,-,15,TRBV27,TGTGCCAGCAGCAAGGGGACTAGCGGGAGCAATGAGCAGTTCTTC,CASSKGTSGSNEQFF
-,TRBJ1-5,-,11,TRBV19,TGTGCCAGTGGGGAGAATCAGCCCCAGCATTTT,CASGENQPQHF
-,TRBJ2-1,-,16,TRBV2,TGTGCCAGCAGACGCCGGTCTGAGGGGGTGGGTAATGAGCAGTTCTTC,CASRRRSEGVGNEQFF
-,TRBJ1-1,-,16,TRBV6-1,TGTGCCAGCAGTGATCTAAGTCCCGGGACACGTACTGAAGCTTTCTTT,CASSDLSPGTRTEAFF
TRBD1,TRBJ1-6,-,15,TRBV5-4,TGTGCCAGCAGCGGAACCGGGACAGCTAATTCACCCCTCCACTTT,CASSGTGTANSPLHF
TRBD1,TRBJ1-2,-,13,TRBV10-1,TGCGCCAGGGGGGATCCGACAGGGGATGGCTACACCTTC,CARGDPTGDGYTF
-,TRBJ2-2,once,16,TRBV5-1,TGCGCCAGCAGCCCGTCCGGGACGGTCGCCACCGGGGAGCTGTTTTTT,CASSPSGTVATGELFF
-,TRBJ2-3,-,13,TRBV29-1,TGCAGCGTTGACCCCACAAGCACAGATACGCAGTATTTT,CSVDPTSTDTQYF
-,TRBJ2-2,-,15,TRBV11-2,TGTGCCAGCAGTGTGAGCGGCCTGAACACCGGGGAGCTGTTTTTT,CASSVSGLNTGELFF
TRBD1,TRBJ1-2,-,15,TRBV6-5,TGTGCCAGCATTCTCGACAGGGGGGTTTTAAATGGCTACACCTTC,CASILDRGVLNGYTF
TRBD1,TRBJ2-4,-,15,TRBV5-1,TGCGCCAGCAGCTCACAGGGGGCCAATAGGGACATTCAGTACTTC,CASSSQGANRDIQYF
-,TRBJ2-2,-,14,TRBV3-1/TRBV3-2,TGTGCCAGCAGCCAAGGGCAGGGCACCGGGGAGCTGTTTTTT,CASSQGQGTGELFF
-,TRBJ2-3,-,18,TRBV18,TGTGCCAGCTCCCCGCTTCCCCCGGGACCCAAAGGAGCAGATACGCAGTATTTT,CASSPLPPGPKGADTQYF
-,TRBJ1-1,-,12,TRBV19,TGTGCCAGTTACGGTCCGAGGGCTGAAGCTTTCTTT,CASYGPRAEAFF
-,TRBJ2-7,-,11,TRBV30,TGTGCCTGGGGTGACAGTTACGAGCAGTACTTC,CAWGDSYEQYF
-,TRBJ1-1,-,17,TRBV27,TGTGCCAGCAGTTTCGGTCCACTTAGGGAACGGAACACTGAAGCTTTCTTT,CASSFGPLRERNTEAFF
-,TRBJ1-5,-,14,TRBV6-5,TGTGCCAGCAGTTACTCGACCAGGGTAGAGCCCCAGCATTTT,CASSYSTRVEPQHF
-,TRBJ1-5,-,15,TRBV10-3,TGTGCCATCAGAGCGCAGGGCGATGCTAATCAGCCCCAGCATTTT,CAIRAQGDANQPQHF
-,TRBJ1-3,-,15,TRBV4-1,TGCGCCAGCAGCCAAGAGGCTGGGAGGGGAAGCACCATATATTTT,CASSQEAGRGSTIYF
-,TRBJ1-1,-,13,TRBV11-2,TGTGCCAGCAGCCCGGGCCAAAACACTGAAGCTTTCTTT,CASSPGQNTEAFF
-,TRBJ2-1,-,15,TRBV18,TGTGCCAGCTCACCATCACCCGGAATGAGCAATGAGCAGTTCTTC,CASSPSPGMSNEQFF
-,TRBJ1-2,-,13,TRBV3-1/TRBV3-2,TGTGCCAGCAGTTCTTCTAGGGGCAGCGGATACACCTTC,CASSSSRGSGYTF
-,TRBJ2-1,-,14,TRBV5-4,TGTGCCAGCAGCCGAGGGACCGATCTCAATGAGCAGTTCTTC,CASSRGTDLNEQFF
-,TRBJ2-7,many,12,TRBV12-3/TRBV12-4,TGTGCCAGCAGTTTAAGTGTCTACGAGCAGTACTTC,CASSLSVYEQYF
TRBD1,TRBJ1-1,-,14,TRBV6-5,TGTGCCAGCAGTTTGGGACAGGGATACACTGAAGCTTTCTTT,CASSLGQGYTEAFF
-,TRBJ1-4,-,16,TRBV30,TGTGCCTGGAGTTCTCGGCCGGCGCGGGCTAATGAAAAACTGTTTTTT,CAWSSRPARANEKLFF
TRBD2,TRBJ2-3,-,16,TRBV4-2,TGTGCCAGCAGCCGTGCTAGCGGGGGGTTTGCAGATACGCAGTATTTT,CASSRASGGFADTQYF
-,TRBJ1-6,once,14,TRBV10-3,TGTGCCATCAGAGGAGAGGGATCAAATTCACCCCTCCACTTT,CAIRGEGSNSPLHF
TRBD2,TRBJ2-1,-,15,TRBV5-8,TGTGCCAGCAGCTTTCTTCTAGCGGGAGTAAGGGAGCAGTTCTTC,CASSFLLAGVREQFF
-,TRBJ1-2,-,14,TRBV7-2,TGTGCCAGCAGCTTAGCGGGGGAGGACTATGGCTACACCTTC,CASSLAGEDYGYTF
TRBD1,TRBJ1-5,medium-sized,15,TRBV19,TGTGCCAGTAGCGAGGACAGGGGGGTGGGTCAGCCCCAGCATTTT,CASSEDRGVGQPQHF
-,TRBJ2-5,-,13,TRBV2,TGTGCCAGCCGACAAACAGGGCTAGAGACCCAGTACTTC,CASRQTGLETQYF
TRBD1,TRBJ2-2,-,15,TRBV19,TGTGCCAGCTCCGGGACAGGGGTTAAAACCGGGGAGCTGTTTTTT,CASSGTGVKTGELFF
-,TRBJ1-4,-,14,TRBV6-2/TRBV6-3,TGTGCCAGCAGTTCCCGACTTAATGGGGAAAAACTGTTTTTT,CASSSRLNGEKLFF
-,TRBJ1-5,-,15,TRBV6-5,TGTGCCAGCGGTTCCGAGAAGGGGGGCAATCAGCCCCAGCATTTT,CASGSEKGGNQPQHF
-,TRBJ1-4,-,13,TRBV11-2,TGTGCCAGCAGCCGGGCGTCCGGGCAAAAACTGTTTTTT,CASSRASGQKLFF
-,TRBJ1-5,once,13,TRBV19,TGTGCCAGCTTACAGAGGAGCAATCAGCCCCAGCATTTT,CASLQRSNQPQHF
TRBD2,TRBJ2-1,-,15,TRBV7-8,TGTGCCAGCAGCTTAGAACTAGCGGCTACCAATGAGCAGTTCTTC,CASSLELAATNEQFF
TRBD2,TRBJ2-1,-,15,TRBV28,TGTGCCAGCAGTTTGGGGACCACGGGGGGCAATGAGCAGTTCTTC,CASSLGTTGGNEQFF
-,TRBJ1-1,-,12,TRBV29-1,TGCAGCGTTGGCGGGGGGAACACTGAAGCTTTCTTT,CSVGGGNTEAFF
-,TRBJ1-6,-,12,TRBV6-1,TGTGCCAGCAGTGACCGACGTTCACCCCTCCACTTT,CASSDRRSPLHF
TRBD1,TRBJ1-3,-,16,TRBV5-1,TGCGCCAGCAGCTTTGGTGGGACAGCGGGAGGAAACACCATATATTTT,CASSFGGTAGGNTIYF
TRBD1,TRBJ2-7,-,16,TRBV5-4,TGTGCCAGCAGCTTGCAGGGACAGGGGACCTCCTACGAGCAGTACTTC,CASSLQGQGTSYEQYF
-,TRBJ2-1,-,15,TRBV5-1,TGCGCCAGCAGCCCAAGGGCGGGGGCCGACAATGAGCAGTTCTTC,CASSPRAGADNEQFF
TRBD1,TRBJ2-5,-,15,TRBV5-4,TGTGCCAGCAGCTTGGGCCAGGGGGCGGGAGAGACCCAGTACTTC,CASSLGQGAGETQYF
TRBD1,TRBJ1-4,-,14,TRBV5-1,TGCGCCAGCAGCCTGGGACAGGGAGAGGAAAAACTGTTTTTT,CASSLGQGEEKLFF